This T cell receptor beta chain was identified in a study of cytomegalovirus exposure and HLA in healthy donors. Profiling relied on immunoSEQ multiplex PCR, and the TCRdb table lists in-frame clones only, not all of them. Among approximately 99,000 clones listed, nearly 97% were seen once. Germline V CDR1 and CDR2: ENHRY, SYGVKD. V was pared by 6 bases and J by 0 bases, with 9 bases between. The CDR3 runs 13 residues. The receptor was derived from a woman in her late teens or twenties in good health and CMV-seronegative. Sequencing input: PBMCs. This chain uses TRBV10-3 with TRBJ2-7; the D gene is possibly TRBD1 (5 bases). CDR3 residues: CAISTRDSYEQYF. The CDR3 DNA sequence: TGTGCCATCAGCACCAGGGACTCCTACGAGCAGTACTTC.